Following are 26 T cell receptor beta chains from one sample sequenced in a study of cytomegalovirus exposure and HLA in healthy donors. Clones were read by immunoSEQ multiplex PCR, and TCRdb kept only the in-frame ones, dropping some. The sample yields over 200,000 clones, 90% seen once. The sequenced sample consisted of PBMCs. These receptors came from a woman under 30 in good health and CMV-seronegative.

The V gene is TRBV5-6, the J gene TRBJ1-1; unclear D gene. Germline lookup yields CDR1 SGHDT and CDR2 YYEEEE. The CDR3 consists of 16 residues. Trimming took 2 bases from V and 1 from J, leaving 15 bases between them. In nucleotides, the CDR3 is TGTGCCAGCAGCTTTGTAGACTGGAAATCGAACACTGAAGCTTTCTTT. This sequence encodes CASSFVDWKSNTEAFF.

The J gene is TRBJ1-4, the V gene TRBV18; 7 positions agree with TRBD1. Looked up from germline, CDR1 is KGHSH and CDR2 is LQKENI. V shed 0 bases, J shed 1 base, and the junction held 17 bases outside the gene matches. This CDR3 contains 21 residues. The CDR3 bases are TGTGCCAGCTCACCACCGTTATCTGACAGGGTTTTGATTGGAACTAATGAAAAACTGTTTTTT. It translates to CASSPPLSDRVLIGTNEKLFF.

This clone was counted only a few times. This sequence joins TRBV5-1 and TRBJ1-2; TRBD1 might be the D (6 bases). Deletions cut 0 bases from V and 3 bases from J, with 12 bases between. Germline V lookup: CDR1 SGHRS, CDR2 YFSETQ. This CDR3 has 15 residues. CDR3 amino acids: CASSLGVPGDYGYTF. CDR3 nucleotide sequence: TGCGCCAGCAGCTTGGGGGTCCCAGGGGACTATGGCTACACCTTC.

This clone was found a few times. The chain combines TRBV18 with TRBJ2-5; a possible D gene is TRBD2 (5 bases). This CDR3 is built from 17 residues. V was pared by 0 bases and J by 3 bases, with 17 bases between. Germline V gene data show CDR1 as KGHSH and CDR2 as LQKENI. The CDR3 region is CASSPPRAESWEETQYF. CDR3 coding DNA: TGTGCCAGCTCACCACCGAGGGCGGAGTCTTGGGAAGAGACCCAGTACTTC.

The genes are TRBV27 and TRBJ2-7; D is undetermined. CDR1 and CDR2 from the germline V gene are MNHEY and SMNVEV (reference sequence). This CDR3 is 14 amino acids long. Trimming took off 0 bases at V and 2 bases at J, with 8 bases between the two ends. The CDR3 spells CASSLSMTPYEQYF. The DNA for the CDR3 is TGTGCCAGCAGTTTATCGATGACACCCTACGAGCAGTACTTC.

The V call is TRBV28, the J call TRBJ2-7; 7 bases map to TRBD1. CDR3 length: 16 residues. V lost 2 bases, J lost 8 bases, and 15 bases stayed unmatched. Germline V gene lookup returns CDR1 MDHEN and CDR2 SYDVKM. CDR3 DNA sequence: TGTGCCAGCAGTTTAAGGGAGACAGGGCCATTTTCACAGCAGTACGTC. It codes for CASSLRETGPFSQQYV.

The chain uses TRBV2 and TRBJ2-7; 9 nucleotides agree with TRBD1. Trimming removed 5 bases from V and 2 bases from J; junction bases left unmatched: 4. Germline CDR1 is SNHLY and CDR2 is FYNNEI. The length of the CDR3 is 14 residues. The CDR3 nucleotides read TGTGCCAGCAGTAACCGGGACAGGGCCTACGAGCAGTACGTC. The encoded protein is CASSNRDRAYEQYV.

This chain links TRBV2 with TRBJ2-3, with D tentatively TRBD2 (6 bases). CDR3 size: 15 residues. CDR1 SNHLY and CDR2 FYNNEI come from the germline V gene. V shed 1 base and J shed 4 bases, with 12 bases lying between them. The CDR3 region has the DNA TGTGCCAGCAGTGAAGAGGGGACTCCTCCAGATACGCAGTATTTT. Its translation: CASSEEGTPPDTQYF.

This clone was seen a single time. This chain uses TRBV15 with TRBJ1-2; no clear D gene. The V gene's germline CDR1 is LNHNV and CDR2 YYDKDF (reference sequence). Between the trimmed V and J ends, which lost 0 bases and 5 bases, there was a span of 13 bases. This CDR3 contains 15 residues. The chain's CDR3 is CATSRDLSGAYGYTF. In nucleotides, the CDR3 is TGTGCCACCAGCAGAGATCTATCCGGAGCTTATGGCTACACCTTC. The full variable domain, its missing parts supplied by reference TRBV15 and TRBJ1-2, is DAMVIQNPRYQVTQFGKPVTLSCSQTLNHNVMYWYQQKSSQAPKLLFHYYDKDFNNEADTPDNFQSRRPNTSFCFLDIRSPGLGDTAMYLCATSRDLSGAYGYTFGSGTRLTVV.

J is TRBJ1-1 and V is TRBV28, with TRBD1 as a possible D gene (5 bases). V lost 6 bases, J lost 2 bases, and 10 bases lay in between. Per germline, CDR1 MDHEN and CDR2 SYDVKM. The CDR3 covers 13 residues. CDR3: CASSKDSNTEAFF. The CDR3 coding sequence is TGTGCCAGCAGCAAAGACAGCAACACTGAAGCTTTCTTT.

The V gene is TRBV4-3, the J gene TRBJ2-7; TRBD2 matches 10 bases. This CDR3 contains 15 residues. V was clipped by 0 bases and J by 3 bases; unmatched bases: 2. Per the germline V gene, CDR1 is LGHNA and CDR2 is YSLEER. The CDR3 coding sequence is TGCGCCAGCAGCCAAGATAGCGGGGGGTACTACGAGCAGTACTTC. This sequence encodes CASSQDSGGYYEQYF.

This chain uses TRBV27 with TRBJ2-2, with 10 positions matching TRBD2. The CDR3 is 16 amino acids. J lost 6 bases, V lost 6 bases, and 10 bases had no gene match. Germline CDR1 and CDR2: MNHEY and SMNVEV (reference sequence). CDR3 bases: TGTGCCAGCAGCTCCAGAGCGGGGGGGGGTCCCGGGGAGCTGTTTTTT. Residues: CASSSRAGGGPGELFF.

V gene TRBV5-4 combines with J gene TRBJ1-2, with 8 bases fitting TRBD1. Trimming took 4 bases from V and 7 from J; bases not matched to a gene: 15. Germline CDR1 and CDR2: SGHNT and YYREEE (reference sequence). The CDR3 consists of 16 residues. This CDR3 is CASSDNLGQGRPGYTF. CDR3 DNA: TGTGCCAGCAGCGACAATCTAGGACAGGGTCGGCCTGGCTACACCTTC.

This rearrangement joins TRBV6-6 to TRBJ2-1, with TRBD2 identical over 7 bases. This CDR3 comprises 16 residues. The V segment lost 4 bases and the J segment 0 bases; nucleotides outside the gene matches: 6. Germline CDR1 reads MNHNY; CDR2 reads SVGAGI (reference sequence). Here the CDR3 DNA reads TGTGCCAGCAGTTTCTCTCTAGCGGACTCCTACAATGAGCAGTTCTTC. Translation gives CASSFSLADSYNEQFF.

This chain connects TRBV2 to TRBJ1-6, with D perhaps TRBD1 (5 bases). CDR1 is SNHLY and CDR2 is FYNNEI in the germline V gene. V shed 9 bases and J shed 4 bases, with 16 bases lying between them. The CDR3 length is 15 residues. CDR3 protein: CARRSETVYNSPLHF. CDR3 coding DNA: TGTGCCAGGAGGAGCGAGACAGTTTATAATTCACCCCTCCACTTT.

V usage is TRBV28 and J usage is TRBJ2-7; 10 bases fit TRBD2. CDR1 is MDHEN, CDR2 SYDVKM, per germline. This CDR3 is built from 14 residues. The ends lost 6 bases at V and 6 bases at J; junction bases unmatched: 8. For the CDR3, the DNA is TGTGCCAGCAGCAGCGGGGGGGCCGCTCCCGAGCAGTACTTC. Its protein is CASSSGGAAPEQYF.

V gene TRBV6-1 combines with J gene TRBJ2-1; no clear D gene. The germline CDR1 and CDR2 sequences are MNHNS and SASEGT. This CDR3 spans 14 amino acids. Deletions cut 7 bases from V and 1 base from J, with 11 bases between. The CDR3 is CASMNPRSYNEQFF. CDR3 DNA: TGTGCCAGCATGAATCCCAGATCCTACAATGAGCAGTTCTTC.

Comments on this clone: Other nucleotide sequences in the sample specify the same CDR3. This chain links TRBV5-1 with TRBJ1-5; 10 nucleotides align to TRBD1. CDR1 and CDR2 (germline): SGHRS, YFSETQ. V lost 4 bases, J lost 6 bases, and 4 bases stayed unmatched. CDR3 length: 14 amino acids. The CDR3 DNA sequence: TGCGCCAGCAGCAGCGGACAGGGGGGTCAGCCCCAGCATTTT. This translates into CASSSGQGGQPQHF.

This chain connects TRBV4-1 to TRBJ1-5; 8 nucleotides agree with TRBD1. The CDR3 totals 14 residues. Losses at the gene ends were 4 bases for V and 8 bases for J; bases not matched to a gene: 7. In germline, CDR1 is MGHRA, CDR2 YSYEKL. In nucleotides, the CDR3 is TGCGCCAGCAGCCGAGGACAGGGCCTAGAGCCCCAGCATTTT. The encoded protein is CASSRGQGLEPQHF.

V is TRBV4-3 and J is TRBJ2-5, with 12 bases aligning to TRBD2. V shed 0 bases and J 5 bases; nucleotides not matched to a gene: 10. CDR3 length equals 18 residues. CDR1 and CDR2 (germline): LGHNA, YSLEER. The CDR3 bases are TGCGCCAGCAGCCAAGAAGTGAGCCTAGCGGGGGGGCTGGAGACCCAGTACTTC. Protein: CASSQEVSLAGGLETQYF.

The V call is TRBV6-5, the J call TRBJ2-7; 11 bases agree with TRBD2. Trimming removed 7 bases from V and 4 bases from J; junction bases left unmatched: 6. CDR3 length: 14 residues. Germline values: CDR1 MNHEY, CDR2 SVGAGI. The CDR3 loop reads CASKIAGGPYEQYF. The CDR3 DNA reads as TGTGCCAGCAAGATAGCGGGGGGGCCGTACGAGCAGTACTTC.

V usage is TRBV18 and J usage is TRBJ1-6; D is unresolved. The CDR3 contains 15 residues. CDR1 is KGHSH and CDR2 is LQKENI in the germline V gene. V was cut by 4 bases and J by 4 bases, with 11 bases left in between. CDR3 residues: CASSREEGYNSPLHF. The DNA for the CDR3 is TGTGCCAGCTCACGGGAGGAGGGTTATAATTCACCCCTCCACTTT.

This rearrangement joins TRBV6-5 to TRBJ1-2; D is undetermined. The CDR3 extends over 12 amino acids. Trimming shortened V by 3 bases and J by 8 bases, and 10 bases separated the two germline ends. Per germline, CDR1 MNHEY and CDR2 SVGAGI. CDR3 loop: CASSYNGLGYTF. The CDR3 DNA sequence: TGTGCCAGCAGTTATAACGGGTTGGGCTACACCTTC.

J is TRBJ1-3 and V is TRBV6-6; a weak D match, TRBD1 (5 bases). This CDR3 is 15 amino acids long. Germline values: CDR1 MNHNY, CDR2 SVGAGI (reference sequence). V was clipped by 2 bases and J by 3 bases, with 11 bases between them. CDR3 loop: CASSYGQGGGNTIYF. The DNA of the CDR3 is TGTGCCAGCAGTTACGGGCAGGGAGGTGGAAACACCATATATTTT.

This chain joins TRBV11-2 and TRBJ2-7, with D possibly matching TRBD2 (7 bases). V gave up 1 base and J gave up 4 bases, with 14 bases separating them. The CDR3 length is 15 residues. Looked up from germline, CDR1 is SGHAT and CDR2 is FQNNGV. CDR3 residues: CASSLAGGGGYEQYV. CDR3 coding DNA: TGTGCCAGCAGCTTAGCCGGGGGCGGGGGATACGAGCAGTACGTC.

The rearrangement joins TRBV10-1 to TRBJ2-2, with 12 bases lining up with TRBD1. From germline, CDR1 is WNHNN and CDR2 SYGVQD (reference sequence). This CDR3 region has 15 residues. After removal of 8 bases from V and 4 bases from J, the junction contained 5 bases not matched to a gene. The CDR3 sequence: CASEGTGGGTGELFF. For the CDR3, the DNA is TGCGCCAGCGAGGGGACAGGGGGCGGCACCGGGGAGCTGTTTTTT.